The text below deals with one T cell receptor beta chain. The specificity of this receptor is unknown. One base away there is no much larger clone; base qualities are not given. Including the terminal cysteine and phenylalanine, the CDR3 comprises 15 residues. Solely the CDR3 DNA is kept, with 45 bases framed from the first base. The germline V gene (reference sequence) provides CDR1 SEHNR and CDR2 FQNEAQ. V was cut back by 1 base and J by 4 bases, leaving a gap of 13 bases between them. The data stem from a study of OX40 agonist ivuxolimab in advanced cancers. Study-wide context: Ivuxolimab, which targeted the costimulatory receptor OX40 (CD134), was an agonistic, fully human IgG2 monoclonal antibody. The dose-escalation cohort was roughly 80% male with a mean age of about 54 years, ranging from roughly 20 to 80. Peripheral TCRbeta sequencing aimed to test whether ivuxolimab altered TCR sequence diversity and caused clonal T-cell expansion. Of the 50 to 55 dose-escalation patients, hepatocellular carcinoma was present in 19, melanoma in some 15, renal cell carcinoma in 9 and head and neck cancer in 9. Intravenous ivuxolimab was administered to patients every 2 weeks at six dose levels: 0.01, 0.1, 0.3, 1.5, 3 and 10 mg/kg. Patients were allowed to have had prior anti-PD-1, anti-PD-L1 or anti-CTLA-4 therapy, and approximately 39% of the dose-escalation patients had been treated with checkpoint inhibitors. Three dose-escalation patients achieved partial responses, one with hepatocellular carcinoma and two with cutaneous melanoma. The monotherapy dose-escalation portion (N of about 49 patients) of the phase I ivuxolimab trial is reported in the paper. Beyond this particular receptor, the publication reports: In the 0.1-3.0 mg/kg groups, partial responders had among the lowest normalized peripheral clonal expansion, particularly in CD8+ T cells. Which antigens the clonally expanded peripheral T cells were specific for was not determined. After ivuxolimab, more expanded clones were found on average in CD8+ T cells than in CD4+ T cells. Low levels of normalized T-cell clonal expansion were also seen in some nonresponding patients. At doses from 0.1 to 3.0 mg/kg, clonal expansion was seen in both CD4+ and CD8+ blood T cells between baseline and week 6.

The trial excluded patients who had a history of autoimmune disease or were on systemic immunosuppression. Peripheral blood for TCR sequencing was drawn from every dose cohort at baseline, at cycle 4 day 1 and at cycle 7 day 1. The samples were drawn from a first-in-human, open-label, multicenter phase I dose-escalation trial of ivuxolimab. Adults with locally advanced or metastatic head and neck squamous cell, hepatocellular, melanoma or renal cell carcinoma were enrolled in the trial. CD4+ and CD8+ T cells were sorted separately from peripheral blood before TCR sequencing. To sequence the TCRbeta CDR3 region, genomic DNA was isolated from the sorted cells. TCRbeta CDR3 regions were sequenced using the immunoSEQ Assay. This immuneACCESS table, as held by TCRdb, lists in-frame sequences with V and J called but not all clones. Of the missing ones, under half trace to an unresolved V gene in checked studies; the others have no known cause. The sample has 65,000 to 85,000 clones on record, 85% to 90% of them singletons. Together, the top ten hold 4% to 5% of the sample.

The sequence was obtained from an adult with an advanced solid tumor such as melanoma, head and neck, liver or kidney cancer. Sequenced here: CD4+ or CD8+ T cells sorted from blood, sampled in a trial of the OX40 agonist ivuxolimab. The rearranged segments are TRBV7-9 and TRBJ1-2, with no reliable assignment of the D segment. The CDR3 reads CASSLDSTTGYGYTF. The DNA reads TGTGCCAGCAGCTTAGACTCAACGACGGGCTATGGCTACACCTTC. Full variable domain (CDR3 extended with the reference TRBV7-9 and TRBJ1-2 proteins): DTGVSQNPRHKITKRGQNVTFRCDPISEHNRLYWYRQTLGQGPEFLTYFQNEAQLEKSRLLSDRFSAERPKGSFSTLEIQRTEQGDSAMYLCASSLDSTTGYGYTFGSGTRLTVV.